One and the same sample provided the 19 T cell receptor beta chains below, sequenced in a study of radiotherapy plus CTLA-4 blockade in lung cancer. Here immunoSEQ multiplex PCR was the method, and the copy in TCRdb shows in-frame clones only, minus some. Among 90,000 to 100,000 clones listed, around 88% were seen once. The source was peripheral blood, collected from a patient treated with radiotherapy plus ipilimumab. Receptors originate from a human donor with non-small cell lung cancer that progressed on radiotherapy plus ipilimumab.

The V and J genes are TRBV5-1 and TRBJ2-1; possibly TRBD2 for D (6 bases). The V end lost 4 bases, the J end lost 1 base, and 12 bases lay between the germline ends. Looked up from germline, CDR1 is SGHRS and CDR2 is YFSETQ. CDR3 size: 15 residues. The CDR3, as DNA: TGCGCCAGCAGCCCTCATGGGGGGTCCTACAATGAGCAGTTCTTC. This sequence encodes CASSPHGGSYNEQFF.

The chain links TRBV9 to TRBJ2-7, with D unresolved. V was clipped by 0 bases and J by 6 bases, with 10 bases between them. This CDR3 spans 13 amino acids. Germline-derived CDR1 and CDR2 are SGDLS and YYNGEE. CDR3 sequence: CASSVATAAEQYF. The CDR3 DNA sequence: TGTGCCAGCAGCGTAGCTACGGCTGCCGAGCAGTACTTC. Drawing the rest from reference TRBV9 and TRBJ2-7, the complete variable domain is DSGVTQTPKHLITATGQRVTLRCSPRSGDLSVYWYQQSLDQGLQFLIQYYNGEERAKGNILERFSAQQFPDLHSELNLSSLELGDSALYFCASSVATAAEQYFGPGTRLTVT.

V gene TRBV19 combines with J gene TRBJ1-2; 8 positions match TRBD1. Germline loops: CDR1 LNHDA, CDR2 SQIVND (reference sequence). Unmatched junction bases numbered 14, after V lost 3 bases and J lost 2 bases. The length of the CDR3 is 18 residues. CDR3 sequence: CASSISLGQGGINYGYTF. The CDR3 bases are TGTGCCAGTAGTATTTCCCTCGGACAGGGAGGGATAAACTATGGCTACACCTTC.

V is TRBV5-1 and J is TRBJ2-3; D assignment may be TRBD1 or TRBD2 (5 bases each). The germline gives CDR1 SGHRS, CDR2 YFSETQ. The ends were cut back, 2 bases at V and 5 bases at J, with 27 bases in the middle. This CDR3 has 19 residues. CDR3 amino acids: CASSFRGPGRRIGVDTQYF. CDR3 sequence (DNA): TGCGCCAGCAGCTTTAGGGGACCGGGCCGTCGGATCGGGGTAGATACGCAGTATTTT.

For the CDR3, the DNA is TGTGCCAGCTCACCACGGCAAACAGGGAACACTGAAGCTTTCTTT. Its protein is CASSPRQTGNTEAFF. The gene calls are TRBV18 and TRBJ1-1; possible D gene TRBD1, 5 bases. V was cut by 1 base and J by 1 base, with 10 bases left in between. The CDR3 length is 15 residues. Germline CDR1 and CDR2: KGHSH and LQKENI.

V gene TRBV5-1 combines with J gene TRBJ1-2, with D possibly matching TRBD1 (5 bases). The CDR3 sequence is 12 residues long. V lost 4 bases to trimming and J lost 3 bases, with 7 bases between them. CDR1 and CDR2 (germline): SGHRS, YFSETQ. The CDR3: CASSGTDYGYTF. CDR3 coding DNA: TGCGCCAGCAGCGGGACGGACTATGGCTACACCTTC. The full variable domain, completed using reference TRBV5-1 and TRBJ1-2, is KAGVTQTPRYLIKTRGQQVTLSCSPISGHRSVSWYQQTPGQGLQFLFEYFSETQRNKGNFPGRFSGRQFSNSRSEMNVSTLELGDSALYLCASSGTDYGYTFGSGTRLTVV.

There are a few counts of this clone. The V call is TRBV4-2, the J call TRBJ2-4; a possible D gene is TRBD2 (6 bases). From germline, CDR1 is LGHNA and CDR2 YNFKEQ. The V end lost 0 bases, the J end lost 0 bases, and 9 bases lay between the germline ends. This CDR3 has 16 amino acids. The CDR3 DNA is TGTGCCAGCAGCCAAGATGGGGGGATAGCCAAAAACATTCAGTACTTC. Amino acids: CASSQDGGIAKNIQYF.

The chain is built from TRBV9 and TRBJ2-5, with 7 bases aligning to TRBD2. The CDR3 runs to 14 residues. V shed 5 bases, J shed 2 bases, and the junction held 6 bases outside the gene matches. CDR1 is SGDLS and CDR2 is YYNGEE in the germline V gene. The CDR3 protein is CASSGRDQQETQYF. For the CDR3, the DNA is TGTGCCAGCAGTGGGAGGGACCAGCAAGAGACCCAGTACTTC.

This rearrangement joins TRBV7-8 to TRBJ1-2, with TRBD1 matching 7 bases. Germline-derived CDR1 and CDR2 are SGHVS and FQNEAQ. V lost 1 base and J lost 6; bases outside the gene matches: 11. CDR3 length: 16 amino acids. This CDR3 is CASSLDGRGTVDGYTF. The CDR3 DNA sequence: TGTGCCAGCAGCTTAGACGGCCGGGGGACAGTCGATGGCTACACCTTC.

CDR3 sequence: CASSGGTMNTEAFF. CDR3 nucleotides: TGCGCCAGCAGCGGAGGGACGATGAACACTGAAGCTTTCTTT. The chain couples TRBV5-1 to TRBJ1-1, with D tentatively TRBD1 (5 bases). The CDR3 runs 14 residues. Germline V gives CDR1 SGHRS, CDR2 YFSETQ. V lost 4 bases, J lost 0 bases, and 10 bases lay in between.

In this sample, this clone turned up once. The J gene is TRBJ1-2, the V gene TRBV15; 8 positions match TRBD1. V lost 4 bases, J lost 2 bases, and 6 bases stayed unmatched. Germline V gene sequence: CDR1 LNHNV, CDR2 YYDKDF (reference sequence). CDR3 length: 15 residues. The CDR3 DNA reads as TGTGCCACCAGCACTGGTACAGGGGGGAACTATGGCTACACCTTC. Translated: CATSTGTGGNYGYTF. Looking up the rest from reference TRBV15 and TRBJ1-2 gives the full variable domain: DAMVIQNPRYQVTQFGKPVTLSCSQTLNHNVMYWYQQKSSQAPKLLFHYYDKDFNNEADTPDNFQSRRPNTSFCFLDIRSPGLGDTAMYLCATSTGTGGNYGYTFGSGTRLTVV.

This clone was counted a single time. CDR3: CASSVRGRWDEQYF. The CDR3 bases are TGTGCCAGTAGCGTCAGGGGACGATGGGATGAGCAGTACTTC. The J gene is TRBJ2-7, the V gene TRBV19, with D perhaps TRBD1 (6 bases). Germline V gene data show CDR1 as LNHDA and CDR2 as SQIVND (reference sequence). CDR3 size: 14 residues. V lost 6 bases, J lost 7 bases, and 19 bases lay in between.

A note on this clone: Other DNA sequences of this sample code for an identical CDR3. The genes are TRBV2 and TRBJ2-7, with 8 positions matching TRBD2. The CDR3 is 13 residues long. CDR1 is SNHLY and CDR2 is FYNNEI in the germline V gene. V lost 7 bases and J lost 4; bases outside the gene matches: 6. The DNA of the CDR3 is TGTGCCAGCAACAGCGGGGGATGGTACGAGCAGTACTTC. Translated, it gives CASNSGGWYEQYF.

The V and J genes are TRBV19 and TRBJ1-2; D remains unclear. With 6 bases removed from V and 1 base from J, the gap between germline ends came to 15 bases. There are 15 residues in the CDR3. Germline V CDR1 and CDR2: LNHDA, SQIVND (reference sequence). The CDR3 DNA reads TGTGCCAGTAGATCCCGGGGATCGGGTAACTATGGCTACACCTTC. It is translated as CASRSRGSGNYGYTF.

CDR3 coding DNA: TGTGCCAGCAGCTTCTCGCTCCAGGGGGGGACCCAGTACTTC. This gives the protein CASSFSLQGGTQYF. V usage is TRBV7-6 and J usage is TRBJ2-5, with a possible D match to TRBD1 (7 bases). Germline V CDR1 and CDR2: SGHVS, FNYEAQ. The V and J ends lost 3 bases and 7 bases respectively, with 15 bases between them. This CDR3 spans 14 amino acids.

The chain carries TRBV5-1 and TRBJ2-1; possible D gene TRBD2, 5 bases. With 1 base removed from V and 9 bases from J, the gap between germline ends came to 14 bases. The CDR3 is 14 residues long. Germline CDR1 and CDR2: SGHRS and YFSETQ. The CDR3 spells CASSLMVGRSEQFF. In nucleotides, the CDR3 is TGCGCCAGCAGCTTGATGGTGGGGAGAAGTGAGCAGTTCTTC.

In its sample, this clone was seen once. The J gene is TRBJ2-1, the V gene TRBV6-6, with D unresolved. The CDR3 runs to 15 residues. Germline loops: CDR1 MNHNY, CDR2 SVGAGI (reference sequence). The V gene lost 5 bases and the J gene lost 4 bases, with 15 bases spanning the gap. Here the CDR3 DNA reads TGTGCCAGCAGTCTTTTAAGCCCAGGATACAATGAGCAGTTCTTC. Translation: CASSLLSPGYNEQFF.

The CDR3 DNA is TGCAGCGTTTCTCTGGCGGGGACCCGAGAGCAGTACTTC. Translated, it gives CSVSLAGTREQYF. The rearrangement joins TRBV29-1 to TRBJ2-7; a weak D match, TRBD2 (6 bases). The CDR3 covers 13 residues. From germline, CDR1 is SQVTM and CDR2 ANQGSEA. Trimming stripped 5 bases from V and 7 bases from J, with 18 bases between.

CDR3 in amino acids: CASSAPGNEQFF. The CDR3 bases are TGTGCCAGCAGCGCCCCGGGCAATGAGCAGTTCTTC. The chain carries TRBV7-3 and TRBJ2-1; no reliable D call. The V end lost 5 bases, the J end lost 6 bases, and 8 bases lay between the germline ends. Per the germline V gene, CDR1 is SGHTA and CDR2 is FQGTGA. CDR3 length equals 12 residues.